This is a list of T cell receptor beta chains from one sample in a study of response to subunit inactivated influenza vaccine. In TCRdb, the RT-PCR reads were re-called with MiXCR into one record per CDR3 protein. Counted here are about 500,000 distinct CDR3 sequences, 16% occurring once; the ten biggest clones make up less than 4%. The sample was CD4+ T cells sorted from PBMCs, taken around 25 months after vaccination. Receptor source: a man between 45 and 75 years old who received an inactivated influenza vaccine. Both conserved end residues are part of each CDR3. D genes are given only for firm matches. Size is stated for part of the rows, as once, few or many counts, or as a class when the clone is expanded.

v_gene: TRBV5-1
d_gene: .
j_gene: TRBJ2-3
abundance: many
CDR3nt: TGCGCCAGCAGGATTCAGACTAGCACAGATACGCAGTATTTT
CDR3aa: CASRIQTSTDTQYF

v_gene: TRBV12-3/TRBV12-4
d_gene: TRBD1
j_gene: TRBJ1-2
abundance: few
CDR3nt: TGTGCCAGCAACTCAGGGGGGCCCCGTCTGGGGGGCTACACCTTC
CDR3aa: CASNSGGPRLGGYTF

v_gene: TRBV15
d_gene: TRBD1
j_gene: TRBJ2-2
abundance: many
CDR3nt: TGTGCCACCAGCAGCGATTGGACAGGGGGTTCCGGGGAGCTGTTTTTT
CDR3aa: CATSSDWTGGSGELFF

v_gene: TRBV5-1
d_gene: TRBD2
j_gene: TRBJ2-3
abundance: many
CDR3nt: TGCGCCAGCAGCTTGGAAGGGGGGCTAGCGGGACGCACAGATACGCAGTATTTT
CDR3aa: CASSLEGGLAGRTDTQYF

v_gene: TRBV6-5
d_gene: .
j_gene: TRBJ2-1
abundance: few
CDR3nt: TGTGCCAGCAGTTCCGGGACAACCTACAATGAGCAGTTCTTC
CDR3aa: CASSSGTTYNEQFF

v_gene: TRBV2
d_gene: .
j_gene: TRBJ2-5
abundance: .
CDR3nt: TGTGCCAGCAGTACCGGGACAAATAAAGAGACCCAGTACTTC
CDR3aa: CASSTGTNKETQYF

v_gene: TRBV4-3
d_gene: .
j_gene: TRBJ1-1
abundance: few
CDR3nt: TGCGCCAGCAGCCAAGGTACGGGACTCCGAACTGAAGCTTTCTTT
CDR3aa: CASSQGTGLRTEAFF

v_gene: TRBV3-1
d_gene: .
j_gene: TRBJ2-7
abundance: .
CDR3nt: TGTGCCAGCAGCTTAGGAATGACGGGCTCCTACGAGCAGTACTTC
CDR3aa: CASSLGMTGSYEQYF

v_gene: TRBV20-1
d_gene: .
j_gene: TRBJ2-7
abundance: .
CDR3nt: TGCAGTGCTAGCGACACTAGCCGGTCCTACGAGCAGTACTTC
CDR3aa: CSASDTSRSYEQYF

v_gene: TRBV20-1
d_gene: .
j_gene: TRBJ2-7
abundance: many
CDR3nt: TGCAGTGCTCCACTGGGCAGGGGTAGCGAGCAGTACTTC
CDR3aa: CSAPLGRGSEQYF

v_gene: TRBV20-1
d_gene: TRBD1
j_gene: TRBJ1-2
abundance: .
CDR3nt: TGCAGTGCTTACCGGGACAGCTATGGCTACACCTTC
CDR3aa: CSAYRDSYGYTF

v_gene: TRBV5-1
d_gene: TRBD2
j_gene: TRBJ2-7
abundance: .
CDR3nt: TGCGCCAGCAGCTTGACGGGGGGAAGTAGCTCCTACGAGCAGTACTTC
CDR3aa: CASSLTGGSSSYEQYF

v_gene: TRBV29-1
d_gene: TRBD1
j_gene: TRBJ1-2
abundance: .
CDR3nt: TGCAGCGTTGATTCCGGGCAGGGGGCCTCTCACTATGGCTACACCTTC
CDR3aa: CSVDSGQGASHYGYTF

v_gene: TRBV7-2
d_gene: TRBD2
j_gene: TRBJ2-3
abundance: .
CDR3nt: TGTGCCAGCAGCTCAGGTTTGACTAGCGGGGCCCTCCATACGCAGTATTTT
CDR3aa: CASSSGLTSGALHTQYF

v_gene: TRBV14
d_gene: .
j_gene: TRBJ2-1
abundance: .
CDR3nt: TGTGCCAGCAGCCCCCTCGGGGACGCCTACAATGAGCAGTTCTTC
CDR3aa: CASSPLGDAYNEQFF

v_gene: TRBV6-5
d_gene: TRBD2
j_gene: TRBJ2-1
abundance: .
CDR3nt: TGTGCCAGCAGTTACTTCACGACTAGCCATGAGCAGTTCTTC
CDR3aa: CASSYFTTSHEQFF

v_gene: TRBV5-1
d_gene: TRBD2
j_gene: TRBJ2-7
abundance: .
CDR3nt: TGCGCCAGCAGCCCGGTGGGGGGGAAGACCTACGAGCAGTACTTC
CDR3aa: CASSPVGGKTYEQYF

v_gene: TRBV7-9
d_gene: TRBD2
j_gene: TRBJ2-1
abundance: .
CDR3nt: TGTGCCAGCAGCTCCGGGACTACTCAGTTCTTC
CDR3aa: CASSSGTTQFF